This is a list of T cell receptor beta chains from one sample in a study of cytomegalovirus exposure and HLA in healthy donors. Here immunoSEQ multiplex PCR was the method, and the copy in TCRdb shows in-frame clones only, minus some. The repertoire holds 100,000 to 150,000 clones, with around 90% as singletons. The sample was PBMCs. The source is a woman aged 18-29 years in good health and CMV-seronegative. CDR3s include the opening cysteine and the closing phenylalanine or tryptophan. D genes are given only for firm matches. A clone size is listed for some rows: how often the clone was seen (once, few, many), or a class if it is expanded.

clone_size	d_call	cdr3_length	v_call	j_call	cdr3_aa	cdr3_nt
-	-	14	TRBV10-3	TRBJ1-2	CAISDEGADYGYTF	TGTGCCATCAGTGATGAAGGGGCGGACTATGGCTACACCTTC
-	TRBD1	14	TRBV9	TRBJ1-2	CASSGGGGTGGYTF	TGTGCCAGCAGCGGCGGAGGGGGCACTGGAGGCTACACCTTC
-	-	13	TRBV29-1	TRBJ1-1	CSVGDTLNTEAFF	TGCAGCGTTGGGGACACCCTGAACACTGAAGCTTTCTTT
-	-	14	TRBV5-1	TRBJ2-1	CASSPGTHGNEQFF	TGCGCCAGCAGCCCCGGGACTCACGGGAATGAGCAGTTCTTC
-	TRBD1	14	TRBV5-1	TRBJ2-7	CASSSTGQVYEQYF	TGCGCCAGCAGTTCCACGGGACAGGTCTACGAGCAGTACTTC
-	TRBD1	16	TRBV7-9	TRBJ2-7	CASSSPSGTGNYEQYF	TGTGCCAGCAGCTCCCCCTCCGGGACAGGGAACTACGAGCAGTACTTC
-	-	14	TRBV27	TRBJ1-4	CASSFRQGNEKLFF	TGTGCCAGCAGTTTTAGGCAGGGGAATGAAAAACTGTTTTTT
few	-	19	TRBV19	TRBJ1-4	CASSISLTGWGPFPEELFF	TGTGCCAGTAGTATATCATTGACAGGCTGGGGGCCATTCCCTGAAGAACTGTTTTTT
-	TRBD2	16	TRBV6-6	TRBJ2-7	CASSYTYSGMAHEQYF	TGTGCCAGCAGTTACACCTATAGCGGGATGGCCCACGAGCAGTACTTC
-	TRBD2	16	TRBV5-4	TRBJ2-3	CASTIFLAGGPDTQYF	TGTGCCAGCACTATATTTTTAGCGGGAGGGCCAGATACGCAGTATTTT
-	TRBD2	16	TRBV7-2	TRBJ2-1	CASADALADYYNEQFF	TGTGCCAGCGCCGACGCGCTAGCGGACTACTACAATGAGCAGTTCTTC
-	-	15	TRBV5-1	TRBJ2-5	CASSLASGAQETQYF	TGCGCCAGCAGCTTGGCCAGCGGAGCACAAGAGACCCAGTACTTC
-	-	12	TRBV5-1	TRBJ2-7	CASSPPGYEQYF	TGTGCCAGCAGCCCCCCGGGTTACGAGCAGTACTTC
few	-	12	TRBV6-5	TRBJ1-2	CASSYGAYGYTF	TGTGCCAGCAGTTACGGGGCCTATGGCTACACCTTC
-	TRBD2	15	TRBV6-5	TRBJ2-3	CASSLTSGRKDTQYF	TGTGCCAGCAGTTTGACTAGCGGGCGGAAAGATACGCAGTATTTT
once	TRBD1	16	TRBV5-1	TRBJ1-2	CASSLQPLDRVYGYTF	TGCGCCAGCAGCTTACAACCGCTAGACAGGGTCTATGGCTACACCTTC
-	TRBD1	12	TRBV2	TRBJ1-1	CASRVQGAKAFF	TGTGCCAGCAGGGTACAGGGGGCTAAAGCTTTCTTT
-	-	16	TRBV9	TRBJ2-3	CASNAMRAHMADTQYF	TGTGCCAGCAACGCGATGAGGGCCCATATGGCAGATACGCAGTATTTT
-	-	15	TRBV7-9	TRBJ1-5	CASSLGRASAEAQHF	TGTGCCAGCAGCTTAGGCAGGGCATCAGCAGAGGCCCAGCATTTT
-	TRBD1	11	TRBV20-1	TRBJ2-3	CSASTGDTQYF	TGCAGTGCTTCGACAGGGGATACGCAGTATTTT
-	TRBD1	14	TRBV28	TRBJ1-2	CASSPTGGGYGYTF	TGTGCCAGCAGCCCCACAGGGGGCGGCTATGGCTACACCTTC
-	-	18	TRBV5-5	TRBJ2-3	CASSLVGYLREETDTQYF	TGTGCCAGCAGCTTGGTGGGGTATTTGAGGGAGGAAACAGATACGCAGTATTTT